These 28 T cell receptor beta chains were sequenced from one sample in a study of beta chain features in type 1 diabetes. Whole-study results and caveats: Significant though moderate, a shortening of TCRB CDR3s appeared in all four CD4+ subsets of Type 1 diabetes patients.

No antigens are known for them. The authors reverse transcribed all of the isolated RNA, so sequencing captured expressed TCRB transcripts. The protocol was immunoSEQ multiplex PCR, while the TCRdb copy is restricted to in-frame clones and leaves out a portion. The sample lists some 290,000 clones, around 24% occurring once. The material sequenced was naive CD4+ T cells from blood. The receptors shown here come from a woman aged 25 to 39 with type 1 diabetes.

V usage is TRBV7-8 and J usage is TRBJ2-1; 12 bases align to TRBD2. The V gene's germline CDR1 is SGHVS and CDR2 FQNEAQ. The CDR3 contains 15 residues. J lost 5 bases, V lost 5 bases, and 4 bases had no gene match. CDR3 coding DNA: TGTGCCAGCAGCCTGACTAGCGGGGGTCACAATGAGCAGTTCTTC. Its translation is CASSLTSGGHNEQFF.

J is TRBJ2-5 and V is TRBV6-5, with a possible D match to TRBD1 (6 bases). The CDR3 sequence is 16 residues long. In germline, CDR1 is MNHEY, CDR2 SVGAGI. The V end lost 2 bases, the J end lost 5 bases, and 18 bases lay between the germline ends. CDR3: CASSYVGTKLMETQYF. DNA for the CDR3: TGTGCCAGCAGTTACGTGGGGACAAAGCTAATGGAGACCCAGTACTTC.

The CDR3 coding sequence is TGTGCCAGCAGTTTAAGGGGACTAGCTAGCACAGATACGCAGTATTTT. Protein: CASSLRGLASTDTQYF. The chain couples TRBV11-2 to TRBJ2-3; 9 nucleotides match TRBD2. The CDR3 spans 16 residues. The V gene end was trimmed by 6 bases and the J gene end by 0 bases; junction bases not matched to a gene: 7. Germline CDR1 and CDR2: SGHAT and FQNNGV.

V gene TRBV7-2 combines with J gene TRBJ2-5, with 9 bases matching TRBD2. This CDR3 comprises 15 residues. V trimming: 1 base; J trimming: 2 bases; junction bases outside the gene matches: 2. CDR1 and CDR2 from the germline V gene are SGHTA and FQGNSA. The CDR3 loop is CASSLVTSGQETQYF. CDR3 nucleotide sequence: TGTGCCAGCAGCTTAGTGACTAGCGGACAAGAGACCCAGTACTTC.

The chain couples TRBV27 to TRBJ2-1; 8 bases map to TRBD2. V gave up 6 bases and J gave up 1 base; unmatched junction bases: 5. The CDR3 consists of 15 residues. Germline-derived CDR1 and CDR2 are MNHEY and SMNVEV (reference sequence). The CDR3 here is CASRGLEKSYNEQFF. DNA for the CDR3: TGTGCCAGCAGGGGACTAGAAAAGTCCTACAATGAGCAGTTCTTC.

The chain carries TRBV10-3 and TRBJ2-3; possible D gene TRBD2, 6 bases. Germline V gene lookup returns CDR1 ENHRY and CDR2 SYGVKD. This CDR3 is built from 16 residues. Trimming pared 0 bases from V and 7 bases from J, leaving 17 bases between. CDR3 bases: TGTGCCATCAGTGAGTCAACGGGAGTTTCCACTTATACGCAGTATTTT. This codes for CAISESTGVSTYTQYF.

This clone was seen a handful of times. V usage is TRBV5-4 and J usage is TRBJ2-5; TRBD1 aligns across 7 bases. The CDR3 runs to 12 residues. From germline, CDR1 is SGHNT and CDR2 YYREEE (reference sequence). V was clipped by 10 bases and J by 5 bases; unmatched bases: 8. CDR3 DNA sequence: TGTGCCGGGGGACAGTACGAGGAGACCCAGTACTTC. Encoded protein: CAGGQYEETQYF.

The rearrangement uses TRBV7-2 and TRBJ2-3; D is ambiguous. V gave up 1 base and J gave up 3 bases, with 8 bases separating them. The CDR3 is made up of 14 amino acids. Germline CDR1 reads SGHTA; CDR2 reads FQGNSA. CDR3 DNA sequence: TGTGCCAGCAGCTTAGGGCCCCTGACAGATACGCAGTATTTT. Protein: CASSLGPLTDTQYF.

This clone occurred a few times. The chain recombines TRBV9 with TRBJ1-1, with 8 bases matching TRBD1. In germline, CDR1 is SGDLS, CDR2 YYNGEE. This CDR3 contains 15 residues. The V segment lost 5 bases and the J segment 0 bases; nucleotides outside the gene matches: 6. The CDR3 nucleotides read TGTGCCAGCAGTGAAAGACAGGGGATGAACACTGAAGCTTTCTTT. This codes for CASSERQGMNTEAFF.

V usage is TRBV30 and J usage is TRBJ2-1; possibly TRBD1 for D (5 bases). CDR3 size: 12 residues. The ends were cut back, 4 bases at V and 2 bases at J, with 6 bases in the middle. Germline values: CDR1 GTSNPN, CDR2 SVGIG (reference sequence). CDR3 sequence (DNA): TGTGCCTGGAAGGGGCCCTACAATGAGCAGTTCTTC. Encoded protein: CAWKGPYNEQFF.

This clone was counted only a few times. The chain couples TRBV4-1 to TRBJ2-1, with 11 bases matching TRBD2. The germline V gene has CDR1 MGHRA and CDR2 YSYEKL. The CDR3 contains 16 residues. The J segment lost 5 bases and the V segment lost 4 bases, leaving 7 bases of the junction unmatched. In DNA, the CDR3 is TGCGCCAGCAGCCGCCCGACTAGCGGGAATCACAATGAGCAGTTCTTC. Its protein product is CASSRPTSGNHNEQFF.

This chain connects TRBV9 to TRBJ2-5, with 7 bases aligning to TRBD2. The trim removed 0 bases at V and 4 bases at J, leaving 6 bases unmatched. This CDR3 has 15 residues. Per germline, CDR1 SGDLS and CDR2 YYNGEE. The CDR3 here is CASSVGVGGAETQYF. The CDR3 DNA follows: TGTGCCAGCAGCGTAGGTGTGGGAGGGGCAGAGACCCAGTACTTC.

V and J are TRBV9 and TRBJ2-1; 7 bases match TRBD1. J lost 3 bases, V lost 0 bases, and 3 bases had no gene match. The CDR3 spans 15 residues. Germline CDR1 and CDR2: SGDLS and YYNGEE. CDR3 amino acids: CASSVDQGVYNEQFF. CDR3 in DNA: TGTGCCAGCAGCGTAGACCAGGGGGTCTACAATGAGCAGTTCTTC.

This clone was picked up a small number of times. The chain is built from TRBV9 and TRBJ2-3; 11 bases align to TRBD2. The germline gives CDR1 SGDLS, CDR2 YYNGEE. CDR3 length equals 15 residues. Germline trimming cut 4 bases from V and 3 bases from J; bases unmatched to any gene: 4. CDR3 nucleotides: TGTGCCAGCAGCATAACTAGCGGGAGTACAGATACGCAGTATTTT. Amino acid sequence: CASSITSGSTDTQYF.

J is TRBJ1-1 and V is TRBV2; tentative D call: TRBD1 (5 bases). This CDR3 has 16 residues. Germline V gene data show CDR1 as SNHLY and CDR2 as FYNNEI. V was cut by 5 bases and J by 3 bases, with 19 bases left in between. CDR3 amino acids: CASSPLGAVADTEAFF. The CDR3 DNA sequence: TGTGCCAGCAGTCCCCTAGGGGCAGTGGCGGACACTGAAGCTTTCTTT.

This clone was observed a few times. The J gene is TRBJ2-5, the V gene TRBV29-1; a possible D gene is TRBD2 (6 bases). Between the trimmed V and J ends, which lost 2 bases and 11 bases, there was a span of 15 bases. From germline, CDR1 is SQVTM and CDR2 ANQGSEA. This CDR3 is built from 12 residues. CDR3 bases: TGCAGCGTTGAATACCCCTCGGGAGAGCAGTACTTC. This gives the protein CSVEYPSGEQYF.

A note on this clone: Other DNA sequences in the same sample also yield this CDR3. The rearrangement links TRBV5-1 to TRBJ2-7; TRBD1 agrees at 7 bases. The V and J ends lost 4 bases and 1 base, in that order; junction bases with no gene match: 2. Germline V gene lookup returns CDR1 SGHRS and CDR2 YFSETQ. The CDR3 is 13 amino acids. CDR3 protein: CASSTGQSYEQYF. The CDR3 DNA sequence: TGCGCCAGCAGCACGGGACAGTCCTACGAGCAGTACTTC.

This rearrangement joins TRBV29-1 to TRBJ2-7; maybe TRBD1 (7 bases). Germline V gene lookup returns CDR1 SQVTM and CDR2 ANQGSEA. V lost 1 base, J lost 5 bases, and 15 bases lay in between. This CDR3 is 14 amino acids long. CDR3 residues: CSVEGGQGGDEQYF. CDR3 in DNA: TGCAGCGTTGAAGGAGGGCAGGGGGGAGACGAGCAGTACTTC.

The rearrangement links TRBV2 to TRBJ2-1; D gene uncertain. From germline, CDR1 is SNHLY and CDR2 FYNNEI. This CDR3 region has 13 residues. Trimming removed 5 bases from V and 8 bases from J, with 13 bases in between. The CDR3 loop reads CASSPDLVDEQFF. The CDR3 coding sequence is TGTGCCAGCAGTCCAGACCTAGTGGATGAGCAGTTCTTC.

This clone was seen a handful of times. The chain links TRBV5-4 to TRBJ2-1; TRBD2 aligns across 12 bases. The CDR3 has 16 amino acids. The germline gives CDR1 SGHNT, CDR2 YYREEE (reference sequence). The V gene end was trimmed by 5 bases and the J gene end by 4 bases; junction bases not matched to a gene: 7. The CDR3 coding sequence is TGTGCCAGCAGAAATGGACTAGCGGGAATTTACAATGAGCAGTTCTTC. Translated: CASRNGLAGIYNEQFF.

The J gene is TRBJ2-7, the V gene TRBV19, with D possibly matching TRBD1 (6 bases). The germline V and J ends were trimmed by 5 bases and 2 bases, with 19 bases remaining between them. CDR1 and CDR2 (germline): LNHDA, SQIVND (reference sequence). The CDR3 is 16 residues long. CDR3 sequence reads: CASSSPLQGAAYEQYF. In nucleotides, the CDR3 is TGTGCCAGTAGTTCTCCACTACAGGGAGCCGCCTACGAGCAGTACTTC. Full variable domain (rest looked up from reference TRBV19 and TRBJ2-7): DGGITQSPKYLFRKEGQNVTLSCEQNLNHDAMYWYRQDPGQGLRLIYYSQIVNDFQKGDIAEGYSVSREKKESFPLTVTSAQKNPTAFYLCASSSPLQGAAYEQYFGPGTRLTVT.

The gene calls are TRBV19 and TRBJ2-1; the D gene is possibly TRBD1 (6 bases). This CDR3 has 12 residues. Germline-derived CDR1 and CDR2 are LNHDA and SQIVND (reference sequence). The V and J ends lost 6 bases and 9 bases respectively, with 12 bases between them. The CDR3 spells CASRPRGLEQFF. The CDR3 region has the DNA TGTGCCAGTAGACCCAGGGGTCTTGAGCAGTTCTTC.

This clone was detected only a few times. The V gene is TRBV28, the J gene TRBJ1-5, with 8 bases identical to TRBD1. Germline assignment: CDR1 MDHEN and CDR2 SYDVKM. The CDR3 runs to 16 residues. V trimming: 5 bases; J trimming: 0 bases; junction bases outside the gene matches: 6. The CDR3 region is CASSPGTGYSNQPQHF. CDR3 bases: TGTGCCAGCAGTCCCGGGACAGGTTATAGCAATCAGCCCCAGCATTTT.

Comment on this clone: This CDR3 is also generated by other DNA sequences in the sample. V usage is TRBV7-9 and J usage is TRBJ1-1; TRBD1 matches at 7 bases. V shed 5 bases and J 2 bases; nucleotides not matched to a gene: 5. There are 14 residues in the CDR3. Germline V gene sequence: CDR1 SEHNR, CDR2 FQNEAQ (reference sequence). CDR3 residues: CASSPTGVNTEAFF. The CDR3 DNA reads TGTGCCAGCAGCCCAACAGGGGTTAACACTGAAGCTTTCTTT.

The chain has TRBV5-1 and TRBJ2-3, with D tentatively TRBD1 (6 bases). The CDR3 is 17 amino acids. The germline V gene encodes CDR1 SGHRS and CDR2 YFSETQ. V was cut by 0 bases and J by 4 bases, with 18 bases left in between. For the CDR3, the DNA is TGCGCCAGCAGCTTGGGAGTGATGGGGGCCTCGGCAGATACGCAGTATTTT. The encoded protein is CASSLGVMGASADTQYF.

In this sample, this clone turned up once. This sequence joins TRBV5-1 and TRBJ1-1, with unresolved D. V was shortened by 6 bases and J by 8 bases, with 17 bases between the two germline ends. Germline-derived CDR1 and CDR2 are SGHRS and YFSETQ. This CDR3 region has 13 residues. The DNA of the CDR3 is TGCGCCAGCAACGGCCCTTCGAGGCCGGAAGCTTTCTTT. As protein: CASNGPSRPEAFF.

This rearrangement joins TRBV5-1 to TRBJ2-1, with D possibly TRBD2 on 6 matching bases. The CDR3 consists of 14 residues. V lost 4 bases and J lost 5, with 13 bases in between. CDR1 is SGHRS, CDR2 YFSETQ, per germline. CDR3: CASSNGGVDNEQFF. CDR3 coding DNA: TGCGCCAGCAGCAACGGCGGGGTGGACAATGAGCAGTTCTTC.

The chain employs TRBV18 and TRBJ2-7, with 8 nucleotides matching TRBD1. The V segment lost 4 bases and the J segment 0 bases; nucleotides outside the gene matches: 5. CDR3 size: 15 residues. CDR1 is KGHSH, CDR2 LQKENI, per germline. The CDR3 nucleotides are TGTGCCAGCTCACAACAGGGGGTAGGCTCCTACGAGCAGTACTTC. It yields the protein CASSQQGVGSYEQYF. Filled out from reference TRBV18 and TRBJ2-7, the complete variable domain reads NAGVMQNPRHLVRRRGQEARLRCSPMKGHSHVYWYRQLPEEGLKFMVYLQKENIIDESGMPKERFSAEFPKEGPSILRIQQVVRGDSAAYFCASSQQGVGSYEQYFGPGTRLTVT.